Each of the 23 T cell receptor beta chains below was sequenced from the same sample in a study of radiation and T cells in renal cell carcinoma. The table came from immunoSEQ multiplex PCR; TCRdb's copy has only in-frame clones and leaves some out. The sample has tens of thousands of clones; 85% are singletons. The time point here: blood 4 weeks post-SBRT, at nephrectomy. The treatment: 15 Gy SBRT to primary tumor, nephrectomy 4 weeks later. The sequenced sample was blood, obtained from a patient whose treatment included radiotherapy and nephrectomy. The source of these receptors is a man aged 45-65 years with renal cell carcinoma.

This clone turned up a few times. The chain recombines TRBV27 with TRBJ2-7; perhaps TRBD2 as D (7 bases). The CDR3 runs to 14 residues. Per germline, CDR1 MNHEY and CDR2 SMNVEV (reference sequence). V was cut by 6 bases and J by 2 bases, with 14 bases left in between. The CDR3 region is CASRGQGRAYEQYF. CDR3 DNA: TGTGCCAGCAGAGGGCAGGGGAGGGCCTACGAGCAGTACTTC.

The chain links TRBV7-2 to TRBJ1-5; D unresolved. The CDR3 runs to 14 residues. Per germline, CDR1 SGHTA and CDR2 FQGNSA. V lost 2 bases, J lost 3 bases, and 8 bases lay in between. The CDR3 sequence: CASSLSGNNQPQHF. The CDR3 DNA follows: TGTGCCAGCAGCTTATCGGGGAACAATCAGCCCCAGCATTTT.

The V gene is TRBV7-9, the J gene TRBJ2-1; 10 nucleotides match TRBD1. The junction had 4 bases not matched to a gene; V was cut back by 4 bases and J by 4 bases. CDR1 is SEHNR, CDR2 FQNEAQ, per germline (reference sequence). The CDR3 sequence is 15 residues long. The CDR3 here is CASSWTGGYYNEQFF. The DNA of the CDR3 is TGTGCCAGCAGCTGGACAGGGGGGTATTACAATGAGCAGTTCTTC.

As to this clone: Germline is not matched at one junction end, which may reflect a read error. This chain uses TRBV6-5 with TRBJ2-1, with no clear D. Germline V gene data show CDR1 as MNHEY and CDR2 as SVGAGI. This CDR3 contains 10 residues. This CDR3 is CASTYHEQFF. CDR3 nucleotide sequence: TGTGCCAGCACTTACCATGAGCAGTTCTTC.

J is TRBJ2-1 and V is TRBV7-2, with 8 positions matching TRBD2. The CDR3 is 17 amino acids. CDR1 SGHTA and CDR2 FQGNSA come from the germline V gene. V was pared by 4 bases and J by 1 base, with 9 bases of the junction left unmatched. The CDR3 DNA reads TGTGCCAGCAGCTCTCGTAGCGGGATCTTGTCCTACAATGAGCAGTTCTTC. This sequence encodes CASSSRSGILSYNEQFF.

The genes are TRBV7-2 and TRBJ2-5; TRBD2 agrees at 7 bases. Germline-derived CDR1 and CDR2 are SGHTA and FQGNSA. After removal of 1 base from V and 5 bases from J, the junction contained 7 bases not matched to a gene. The CDR3 is made up of 15 amino acids. Here the CDR3 DNA reads TGTGCCAGCAGCTTAGAAGCGCGGGAGACGGAGACCCAGTACTTC. Its translation is CASSLEARETETQYF.

The chain joins TRBV2 to TRBJ2-1; 8 bases match TRBD2. The CDR3 has 15 amino acids. The germline CDR1 and CDR2 sequences are SNHLY and FYNNEI. V shed 3 bases and J 5 bases; nucleotides not matched to a gene: 6. DNA of the CDR3: TGTGCCAGCAGTGAGCGGGTAGCGGGGCACAATGAGCAGTTCTTC. Amino acids: CASSERVAGHNEQFF.

This clone has a single count. As DNA, the CDR3 is TGCGCCAGCAGCAAAGGGCCAGGCGACTTATCCTCCTACGAGCAGTACTTC. Translation: CASSKGPGDLSSYEQYF. The V and J genes are TRBV5-1 and TRBJ2-7; D remains ambiguous. This CDR3 comprises 17 residues. Trimming took off 4 bases at V and 0 bases at J, with 20 bases between the two ends. Germline V gene data show CDR1 as SGHRS and CDR2 as YFSETQ.

The chain carries TRBV5-1 and TRBJ2-1; 9 positions agree with TRBD2. Germline CDR1 and CDR2: SGHRS and YFSETQ. There are 17 residues in the CDR3. With 4 bases clipped from V and 9 bases from J, the junction kept 17 bases outside the gene matches. The CDR3 DNA follows: TGCGCCAGCAGCCGGCCGGACAGCGGACTAGCGAGGGGTGAGCAGTTCTTC. This gives the protein CASSRPDSGLARGEQFF.

The rearrangement joins TRBV4-1 to TRBJ2-2; tentative D call: TRBD1 (6 bases). Germline CDR1 reads MGHRA; CDR2 reads YSYEKL. V dropped 4 bases and J dropped 5 bases, with 11 bases sitting between them. The CDR3 has 14 amino acids. The CDR3 DNA is TGCGCCAGCAGCCCCCCCAGGGGAACCGGGGAGCTGTTTTTT. Residues: CASSPPRGTGELFF.

This clone appeared a single time. This rearrangement joins TRBV7-9 to TRBJ1-4; D is unclear. Germline-derived CDR1 and CDR2 are SEHNR and FQNEAQ (reference sequence). The CDR3 consists of 13 residues. Trimming stripped 5 bases from V and 8 bases from J, with 12 bases between. CDR3: CASSTQTPEKLFF. The CDR3, as DNA: TGTGCCAGCAGCACCCAAACACCAGAAAAACTGTTTTTT.

This clone is a singleton in its sample. This chain connects TRBV7-2 to TRBJ1-1, with a possible D match to TRBD1 (5 bases). V lost 4 bases and J 4 bases, leaving 13 bases between the germline ends. Germline CDR1 SGHTA, CDR2 FQGNSA. The CDR3 covers 14 residues. The CDR3 nucleotides read TGTGCCAGCAGCTCCACCTGGGGCCTCACTGAAGCTTTCTTT. Protein product: CASSSTWGLTEAFF.

The genes are TRBV4-1 and TRBJ2-2, with 10 positions matching TRBD2. Per germline, CDR1 MGHRA and CDR2 YSYEKL. The CDR3 runs 18 residues. Germline trimming cut 3 bases from V and 9 bases from J; bases unmatched to any gene: 16. CDR3 coding DNA: TGCGCCAGCAGCCATTCCTCGGGGGCTAGCGGGGGAGGCCGGGAGCTGTTTTTT. Residues: CASSHSSGASGGGRELFF.

The CDR3 loop is CASSMRWDVSYNSPLHF. CDR3 DNA sequence: TGTGCCAGTAGTATGCGGTGGGATGTGTCCTATAATTCACCCCTCCACTTT. The chain links TRBV19 to TRBJ1-6; D not certain. This CDR3 is 17 amino acids long. Trimming took 3 bases from V and 1 from J, leaving 13 bases between them. CDR1 and CDR2 from the germline V gene are LNHDA and SQIVND (reference sequence).

The chain uses TRBV7-2 and TRBJ2-7; 8 nucleotides match TRBD2. CDR1 and CDR2 (germline): SGHTA, FQGNSA. V dropped 3 bases and J dropped 0; count of bases not matched to a gene: 4. This CDR3 spans 15 amino acids. The CDR3 bases are TGTGCCAGCAGCTTGTTAGCGGGGTTCTCCTACGAGCAGTACTTC. Translated: CASSLLAGFSYEQYF.

This chain uses TRBV9 with TRBJ1-2; 7 nucleotides agree with TRBD1. CDR3 length: 19 residues. Germline V gives CDR1 SGDLS, CDR2 YYNGEE. V shed 5 bases and J 0 bases; nucleotides not matched to a gene: 19. The CDR3 DNA follows: TGTGCCAGCAGTCAAATCCCTCTCCGGACAGGACCCGCTAACTATGGCTACACCTTC. This encodes CASSQIPLRTGPANYGYTF. The variable domain in full, with the rest retrieved from reference TRBV9 and TRBJ1-2, is DSGVTQTPKHLITATGQRVTLRCSPRSGDLSVYWYQQSLDQGLQFLIQYYNGEERAKGNILERFSAQQFPDLHSELNLSSLELGDSALYFCASSQIPLRTGPANYGYTFGSGTRLTVV.

The rearrangement uses TRBV9 and TRBJ1-2; perhaps TRBD1 as D (6 bases). Germline-derived CDR1 and CDR2 are SGDLS and YYNGEE. V gave up 4 bases and J gave up 6 bases, with 13 bases separating them. The CDR3 runs 13 residues. The DNA for the CDR3 is TGTGCCAGCAGCAACTCACAGGGTGATGGCTACACCTTC. Amino acid sequence: CASSNSQGDGYTF.

The chain joins TRBV11-2 to TRBJ2-1; 12 bases are a match to TRBD2. The CDR3 totals 15 residues. Germline V gene sequence: CDR1 SGHAT, CDR2 FQNNGV. V dropped 5 bases and J dropped 6; count of bases not matched to a gene: 5. The CDR3, as DNA: TGTGCCAGCAGCCCGACTAGCGGGGGCCTCAATGAGCAGTTCTTC. Amino acids: CASSPTSGGLNEQFF.

Comments on this clone: An end of the junction does not agree with germline; a read error may underlie this. The chain recombines TRBV7-7 with TRBJ2-3; D gene uncertain. The germline gives CDR1 SSHAT, CDR2 FNYEAQ (reference sequence). The CDR3 extends over 17 amino acids. The CDR3 loop reads CASSSNFTGESTDTQYF. In nucleotides, the CDR3 is TGTGCTAGCAGCTCTAACTTCACCGGAGAGAGCACAGATACGCAGTATTTT.

Here the CDR3 reads CASSIGGREWNQPQHF. The CDR3 DNA reads TGTGCCAGTAGTATCGGTGGGAGGGAGTGGAATCAGCCCCAGCATTTT. J is TRBJ1-5 and V is TRBV19; D call uncertain. The CDR3 runs to 16 residues. Germline V gives CDR1 LNHDA, CDR2 SQIVND (reference sequence). The V gene lost 3 bases and the J gene lost 4 bases, with 16 bases spanning the gap.

The V gene is TRBV19, the J gene TRBJ2-3; 11 bases match TRBD2. The CDR3 contains 18 residues. Per germline, CDR1 LNHDA and CDR2 SQIVND (reference sequence). Unmatched junction bases numbered 12, after V lost 5 bases and J lost 2 bases. This CDR3 reads CASSHPPGLAAHTDTQYF. CDR3 nucleotides: TGTGCCAGTAGTCACCCACCGGGACTAGCGGCACACACAGATACGCAGTATTTT. Full variable domain (remainder filled in from reference TRBV19 and TRBJ2-3): DGGITQSPKYLFRKEGQNVTLSCEQNLNHDAMYWYRQDPGQGLRLIYYSQIVNDFQKGDIAEGYSVSREKKESFPLTVTSAQKNPTAFYLCASSHPPGLAAHTDTQYFGPGTRLTVL.

The J gene is TRBJ2-3, the V gene TRBV19; possible D gene TRBD1, 6 bases. Trimming removed 8 bases from V and 4 bases from J, with 19 bases in between. The germline V gene encodes CDR1 LNHDA and CDR2 SQIVND (reference sequence). The CDR3 is 15 residues long. The DNA of the CDR3 is TGTGCCAGTTACTCTCCAGGGTGGGGGCCAGATACGCAGTATTTT. Protein: CASYSPGWGPDTQYF.

V gene TRBV6-5 combines with J gene TRBJ1-5; D unclear. The CDR3 has 14 residues. Deletions cut 4 bases from V and 5 bases from J, with 12 bases between. Per the germline V gene, CDR1 is MNHEY and CDR2 is SVGAGI. The DNA of the CDR3 is TGTGCCAGCAGTTCCCAACCCGCATATCAGCCCCAGCATTTT. Translation: CASSSQPAYQPQHF.